These T cell receptor beta chains were read from a single sample in a study of PD-1 blockade in mismatch repair-deficient tumors. The protocol was immunoSEQ multiplex PCR, while the TCRdb copy is restricted to in-frame clones and leaves out a portion. The table shows about 120,000 clones, with about nine tenths occurring only once. The sequences come from peripheral blood, collected approximately 72 weeks after starting pembrolizumab. The source of these receptors is an adult with mismatch repair-deficient cancer. Both conserved end residues are part of each CDR3. The D gene is left open where the match is weak. Clone sizes are given selectively: once, few, many, or a class where the clone is expanded.

v_gene	abundance	j_gene	d_gene	CDR3nt	CDR3aa
TRBV5-1	few	TRBJ2-3	.	TGCGCCAGCAGCTTGGTGCGAGGGAGGTCTAGCACAGATACGCAGTATTTT	CASSLVRGRSSTDTQYF
TRBV4-2	.	TRBJ1-1	.	TGTGCCAGCAGCCAAACCGCCTCCGGAGCCCGCAACACTGAAGCTTTCTTT	CASSQTASGARNTEAFF
TRBV28	.	TRBJ2-7	.	TGTGCCAGCAGTTCCCATTATTCCATTCAGGGGACGAACTACGAGCAGTACTTC	CASSSHYSIQGTNYEQYF
TRBV4-2	.	TRBJ1-2	.	TGTGCCAGCAGCCAAGCCCAGGGCCCTATCGGTGGCTACACCTTC	CASSQAQGPIGGYTF
TRBV11-3	.	TRBJ2-7	.	TGTGCCAGCAGCTTAGTTCAGTCCTCCTACGAGCAGTACTTC	CASSLVQSSYEQYF
TRBV4-1	.	TRBJ1-1	.	TGCGCCAGCAGCCGAGGGGGGAACACTGAAGCTTTCTTT	CASSRGGNTEAFF
TRBV19	.	TRBJ2-3	TRBD2	TGTGCCAGTAGTATGGTGCCTAGCGGCCGCACAGATACGCAGTATTTT	CASSMVPSGRTDTQYF
TRBV14	once	TRBJ2-3	TRBD2	TGTGCCAGCAGCCATCAAAGCGGGAATCGCGCAGATACGCAGTATTTT	CASSHQSGNRADTQYF
TRBV29-1	.	TRBJ2-2	.	TGCAGCGTTGAATTAACGGGCCTTGCCGGGGAGCTGTTTTTT	CSVELTGLAGELFF
TRBV27	.	TRBJ2-7	TRBD2	TGTGCCAGCAGTTTGGGACTAGGCCCCTACGAGCAGTACTTC	CASSLGLGPYEQYF
TRBV21-1	once	TRBJ2-3	.	TGTGCCAGCAGCAAGGGAGGACACCTTCTTAGCACAGATACGCAGTATTTT	CASSKGGHLLSTDTQYF
TRBV29-1	.	TRBJ2-7	.	TGCAGCGTTTCTTCGGACAGAATCCTCTACGAGCAGTACTTC	CSVSSDRILYEQYF
TRBV5-8	.	TRBJ1-3	.	TGTGCCAGCAGCTCGCCTACTCAAGTTTCTGGAAACACCATATATTTT	CASSSPTQVSGNTIYF